This T cell receptor (beta chain) was profiled in a study of cytomegalovirus exposure and HLA in healthy donors. Study observations and caveats: A subsequent analysis found that TCR clusters from the first cohort also tended to co-occur in the roughly 120 validation repertoires, with around 94% of cluster scores above 0. CMV antigen specificity of three CMV-associated chains was confirmed in vitro.

Of note for this clone: As yet, its antigen is unknown.

Using immunoSEQ multiplex PCR, the repertoire was profiled, and TCRdb retains in-frame clones only, with some absent. The sample lists 60,000 or so clones, 90% seen once, with around 1.1% in the top ten. Looked up from germline, CDR1 is LGHNA and CDR2 is YNFKEQ. Trimming took off 0 bases at V and 2 bases at J, with 20 bases between the two ends. The CDR3 is 18 amino acids. The receptor's source is a man aged 18 to 29 in good health and CMV-seronegative. This sequence joins TRBV4-2 and TRBJ2-7, with D maybe TRBD1 (5 bases). The sample consisted of PBMCs. CDR3 DNA: TGTGCCAGCAGCCAAGATCGTAGTTATAACGACAGAACCTACGAGCAGTACTTC. Translating it yields CASSQDRSYNDRTYEQYF.